One sample yielded the 2 T cell receptor beta chains listed below, sequenced in a study of shared clonotypes between healthy human individuals (dated by TCRdb to about 2020). Library preparation was by the immunoSEQ multiplex PCR assay. Drawn from immuneACCESS, this table holds only the in-frame rearrangements with V and J called that TCRdb kept. Clones are partly lost; checked studies trace under half to an unresolved V gene and leave the rest unexplained. The sample table lists 2 million to 2.5 million clones, 80% to 95% of them with a count of one. The top ten hold 0.39% of the sample. Sequencing was done on a sample of naive CD4+ T cells from PBMCs. This sample's cell subset or site label indicates: CD45RA+ positively selected. All receptors come from a man between 18 and 29 years old in good health. Some clones in this sample may be carry-over from other donors' samples.

The chain recombines TRBV18 with TRBJ1-4, with D unresolved. V lost 3 bases and J lost 8, with 4 bases in between. Germline V gene lookup returns CDR1 KGHSH and CDR2 LQKENI. This CDR3 region has 11 residues. The CDR3 sequence: CASSPKEKLFF. The CDR3 nucleotides are TGTGCCAGCTCACCGAAGGAAAAACTGTTTTTT.

DNA for the CDR3: TGTGCCAGCAGCGAACGGACTAGCGGGAGGTTAGATACGCAGTATTTT. Protein sequence: CASSERTSGRLDTQYF. The chain employs TRBV5-6 and TRBJ2-3; 14 nucleotides align to TRBD2. This CDR3 comprises 16 residues. Germline V gives CDR1 SGHDT, CDR2 YYEEEE. V lost 4 bases and J lost 5; bases outside the gene matches: 6.